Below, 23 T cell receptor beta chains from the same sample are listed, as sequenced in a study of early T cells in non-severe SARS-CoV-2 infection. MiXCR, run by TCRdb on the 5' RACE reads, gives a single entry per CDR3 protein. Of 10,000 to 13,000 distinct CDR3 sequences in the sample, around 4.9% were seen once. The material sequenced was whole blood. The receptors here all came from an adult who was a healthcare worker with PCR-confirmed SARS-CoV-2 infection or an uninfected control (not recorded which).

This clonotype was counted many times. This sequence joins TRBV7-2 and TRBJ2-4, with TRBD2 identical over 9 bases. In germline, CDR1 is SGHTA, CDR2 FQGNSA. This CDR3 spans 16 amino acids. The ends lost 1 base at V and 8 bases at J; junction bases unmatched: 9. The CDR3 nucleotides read TGTGCCAGCAGCTTAGGTGGCGGGGGGGCCGGAGACATTCAGTACTTC. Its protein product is CASSLGGGGAGDIQYF.

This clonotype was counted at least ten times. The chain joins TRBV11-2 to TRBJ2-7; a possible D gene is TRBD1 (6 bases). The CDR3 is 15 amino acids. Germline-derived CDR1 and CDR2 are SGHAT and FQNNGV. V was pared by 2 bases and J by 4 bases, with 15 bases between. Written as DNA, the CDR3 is TGTGCCAGCAGCTTAACCGGACAGAGCCGTTACGAGCAGTACTTC. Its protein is CASSLTGQSRYEQYF.

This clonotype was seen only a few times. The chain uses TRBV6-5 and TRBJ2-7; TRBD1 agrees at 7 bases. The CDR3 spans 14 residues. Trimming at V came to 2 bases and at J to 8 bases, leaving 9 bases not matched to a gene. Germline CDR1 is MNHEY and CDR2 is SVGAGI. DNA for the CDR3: TGTGCCAGCAGTTACCAAAGAGACAGGGATCAGCAGTACTTC. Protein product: CASSYQRDRDQQYF.

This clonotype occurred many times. This CDR3 reads CAILVEQGSFGNTIYF. CDR3 DNA sequence: TGTGCCATCCTTGTTGAACAGGGATCCTTCGGGAACACCATATATTTT. The chain couples TRBV10-3 to TRBJ1-3; TRBD1 might be the D (6 bases). Trimming removed 8 bases at V and 7 bases at J, with 24 bases between. The CDR3 extends over 16 amino acids. CDR1 is ENHRY, CDR2 SYGVKD, per germline.

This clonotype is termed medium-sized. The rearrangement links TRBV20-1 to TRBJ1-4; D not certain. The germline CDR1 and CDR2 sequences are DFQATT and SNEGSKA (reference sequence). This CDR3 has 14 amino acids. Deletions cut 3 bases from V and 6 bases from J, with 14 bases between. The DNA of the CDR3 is TGCAGTGCTAGTTTGGGCCAAGAACATGAAAAACTGTTTTTT. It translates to CSASLGQEHEKLFF.

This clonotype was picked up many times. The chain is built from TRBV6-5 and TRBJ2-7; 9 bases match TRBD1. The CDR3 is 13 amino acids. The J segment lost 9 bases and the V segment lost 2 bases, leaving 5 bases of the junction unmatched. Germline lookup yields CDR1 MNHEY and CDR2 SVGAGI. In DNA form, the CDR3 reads TGTGCCAGCAGTTACGAGGGACAGGGACCGCAGTACTTC. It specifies CASSYEGQGPQYF.

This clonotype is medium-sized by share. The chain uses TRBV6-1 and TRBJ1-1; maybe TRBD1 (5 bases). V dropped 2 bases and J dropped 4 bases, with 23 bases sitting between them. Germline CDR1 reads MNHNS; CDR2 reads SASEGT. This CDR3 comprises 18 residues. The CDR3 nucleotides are TGTGCCAGCAGTGAAATTAGGGGTCCCGATTATCGGGGCACTGAAGCTTTCTTT. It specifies CASSEIRGPDYRGTEAFF.

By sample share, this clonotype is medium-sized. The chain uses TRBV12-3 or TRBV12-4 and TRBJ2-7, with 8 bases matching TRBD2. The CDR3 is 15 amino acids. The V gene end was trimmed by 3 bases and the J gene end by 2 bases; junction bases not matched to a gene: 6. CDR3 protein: CASSLVSGATYEQYF. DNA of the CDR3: TGTGCCAGCAGTTTGGTTAGCGGGGCCACCTACGAGCAGTACTTC.

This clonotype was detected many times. The DNA of the CDR3 is TGTGCCAGCAGTCTACCGGGGGTATACAATGAGCAGTTCTTC. Protein: CASSLPGVYNEQFF. This chain connects TRBV5-4 to TRBJ2-1, with a possible D match to TRBD2 (6 bases). This CDR3 is built from 14 residues. CDR1 is SGHNT, CDR2 YYREEE, per germline (reference sequence). V dropped 5 bases and J dropped 4 bases, with 13 bases sitting between them.

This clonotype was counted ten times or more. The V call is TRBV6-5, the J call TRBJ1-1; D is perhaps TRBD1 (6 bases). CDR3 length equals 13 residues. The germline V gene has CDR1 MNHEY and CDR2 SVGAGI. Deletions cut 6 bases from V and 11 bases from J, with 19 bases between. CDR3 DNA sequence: TGTGCCAGCAGCAAACAACAGGGACGCGGGGCTTTCTTT. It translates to CASSKQQGRGAFF.

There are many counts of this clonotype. CDR3 nucleotide sequence: TGTGCCAGCACCCAGACCCGGAGCTATGGCTACACCTTC. Translated: CASTQTRSYGYTF. V gene TRBV6-6 combines with J gene TRBJ1-2; D call uncertain. Germline values: CDR1 MNHNY, CDR2 SVGAGI (reference sequence). V was shortened by 7 bases and J by 4 bases, with 13 bases between the two germline ends. The CDR3 runs to 13 residues.

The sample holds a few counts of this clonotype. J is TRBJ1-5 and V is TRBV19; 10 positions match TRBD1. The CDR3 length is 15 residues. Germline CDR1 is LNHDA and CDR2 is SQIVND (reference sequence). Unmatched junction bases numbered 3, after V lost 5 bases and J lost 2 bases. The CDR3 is CASSRDRGGNQPQHF. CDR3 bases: TGTGCCAGTAGTCGGGACAGGGGTGGCAATCAGCCCCAGCATTTT.

The CDR3 loop is CASSLSNTAPNTGELFF. The CDR3 nucleotides read TGTGCCAGCAGCTTAAGCAACACAGCACCGAACACCGGGGAGCTGTTTTTT. The chain employs TRBV7-3 and TRBJ2-2, with unresolved D. CDR1 SGHTA and CDR2 FQGTGA come from the germline V gene. V gave up 1 base and J gave up 0 bases, with 12 bases separating them. This CDR3 has 17 residues.

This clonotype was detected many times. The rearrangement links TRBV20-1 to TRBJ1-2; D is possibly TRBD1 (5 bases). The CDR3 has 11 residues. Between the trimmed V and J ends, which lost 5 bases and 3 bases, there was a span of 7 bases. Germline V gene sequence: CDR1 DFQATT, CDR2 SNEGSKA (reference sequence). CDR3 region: CSAVGDYGYTF. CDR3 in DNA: TGCAGTGCTGTAGGGGACTATGGCTACACCTTC.

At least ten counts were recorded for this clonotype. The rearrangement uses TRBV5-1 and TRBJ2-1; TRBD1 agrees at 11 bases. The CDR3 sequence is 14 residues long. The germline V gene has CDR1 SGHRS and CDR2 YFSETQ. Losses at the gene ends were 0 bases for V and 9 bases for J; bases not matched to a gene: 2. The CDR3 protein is CASSLGDRGSEQFF. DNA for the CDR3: TGCGCCAGCAGCTTGGGGGACAGGGGGAGTGAGCAGTTCTTC.

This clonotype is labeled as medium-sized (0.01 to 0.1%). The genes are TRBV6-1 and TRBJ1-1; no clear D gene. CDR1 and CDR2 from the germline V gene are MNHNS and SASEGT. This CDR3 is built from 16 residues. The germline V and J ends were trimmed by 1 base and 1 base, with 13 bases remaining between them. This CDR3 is CASSEGAVLTNTEAFF. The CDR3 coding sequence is TGTGCCAGCAGTGAAGGGGCGGTCCTAACGAACACTGAAGCTTTCTTT.

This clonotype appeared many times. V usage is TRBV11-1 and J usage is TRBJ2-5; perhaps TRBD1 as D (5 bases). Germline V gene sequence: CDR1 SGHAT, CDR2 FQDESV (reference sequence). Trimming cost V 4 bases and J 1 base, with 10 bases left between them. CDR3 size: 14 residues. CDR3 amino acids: CASSSDRIQETQYF. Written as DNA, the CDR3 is TGTGCCAGCAGCTCAGACAGAATCCAAGAGACCCAGTACTTC.

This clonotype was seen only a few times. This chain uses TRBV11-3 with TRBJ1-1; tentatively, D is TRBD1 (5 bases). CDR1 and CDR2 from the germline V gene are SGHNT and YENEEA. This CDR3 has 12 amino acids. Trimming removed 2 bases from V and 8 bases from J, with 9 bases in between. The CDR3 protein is CASSLIRGEAFF. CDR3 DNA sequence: TGTGCCAGCAGCTTAATTCGGGGGGAAGCTTTCTTT.

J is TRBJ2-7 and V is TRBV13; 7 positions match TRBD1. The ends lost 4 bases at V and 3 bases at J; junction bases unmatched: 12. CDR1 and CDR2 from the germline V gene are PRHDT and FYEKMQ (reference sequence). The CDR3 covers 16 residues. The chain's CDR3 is CASSSSRGQGRYEQYF. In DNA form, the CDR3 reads TGTGCCAGCAGCTCCTCGAGGGGGCAGGGTCGCTACGAGCAGTACTTC.

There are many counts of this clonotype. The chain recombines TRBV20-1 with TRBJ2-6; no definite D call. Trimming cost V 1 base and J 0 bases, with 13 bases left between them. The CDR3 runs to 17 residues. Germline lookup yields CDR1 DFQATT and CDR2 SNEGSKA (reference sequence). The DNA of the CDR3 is TGCAGTGCTAGAGCTCCCAGATTGAGCTCTGGGGCCAACGTCCTGACTTTC. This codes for CSARAPRLSSGANVLTF.

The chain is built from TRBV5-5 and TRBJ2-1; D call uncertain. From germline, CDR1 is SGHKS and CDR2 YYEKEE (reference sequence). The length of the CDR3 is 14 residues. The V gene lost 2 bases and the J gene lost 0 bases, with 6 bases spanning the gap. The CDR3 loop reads CASSFSDSYNEQFF. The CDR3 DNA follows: TGTGCCAGCAGCTTTTCGGACTCCTACAATGAGCAGTTCTTC.

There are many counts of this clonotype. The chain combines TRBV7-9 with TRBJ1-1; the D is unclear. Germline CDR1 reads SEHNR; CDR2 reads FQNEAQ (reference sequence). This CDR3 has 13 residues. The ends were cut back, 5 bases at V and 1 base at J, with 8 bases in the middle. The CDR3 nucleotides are TGTGCCAGCAGCATCGACTGGAACACTGAAGCTTTCTTT. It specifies CASSIDWNTEAFF.

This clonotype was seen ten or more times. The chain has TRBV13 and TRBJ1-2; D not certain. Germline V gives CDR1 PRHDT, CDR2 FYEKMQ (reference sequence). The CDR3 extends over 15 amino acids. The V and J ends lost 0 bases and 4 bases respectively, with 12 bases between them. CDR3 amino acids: CASSLGSRSGYGYTF. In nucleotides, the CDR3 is TGTGCCAGCAGCTTAGGATCCCGATCGGGCTATGGCTACACCTTC.